Each of the 6 T cell receptor beta chains below was sequenced from the same sample in a study of T-cell memory formation after mild COVID-19. MiXCR, run by TCRdb on the 5' RACE reads, gives a single entry per CDR3 protein. The sample includes about 400,000 distinct CDR3 sequences, approximately 15% of them seen just once. The sample consisted of PBMCs or a T cell subset sorted from them (not recorded which). The receptors shown here come from a man aged 18 to 35 who had mild COVID-19 (a few samples of this study predate the infection). Cell type and time point are not known.

This sequence joins TRBV4-3 and TRBJ2-2; tentatively, D is TRBD2 (5 bases). Germline-derived CDR1 and CDR2 are LGHNA and YSLEER. V lost 1 base to trimming and J lost 4 bases, with 10 bases between them. This CDR3 region has 15 residues. The CDR3 loop reads CASSQGTLPTGELFF. The DNA of the CDR3 is TGCGCCAGCAGCCAAGGGACTCTACCCACCGGGGAGCTGTTTTTT.

This chain links TRBV9 with TRBJ2-1; 7 bases fit TRBD2. There are 16 residues in the CDR3. Trimming took 4 bases from V and 4 from J; bases not matched to a gene: 11. Germline V gene lookup returns CDR1 SGDLS and CDR2 YYNGEE. The CDR3 here is CASSSRDQRGYNEQFF. The CDR3 DNA reads TGTGCCAGCAGCTCCCGAGACCAGCGGGGTTACAATGAGCAGTTCTTC.

V and J are TRBV9 and TRBJ2-1; the D is unclear. V gave up 4 bases and J gave up 6 bases, with 14 bases separating them. The CDR3 length is 14 residues. From germline, CDR1 is SGDLS and CDR2 YYNGEE. Here the CDR3 DNA reads TGTGCCAGCAGCCCGGACGTACTTCGCAATGAGCAGTTCTTC. This encodes CASSPDVLRNEQFF.

CDR3 residues: CSVADRGSGPEQYF. For the CDR3, the DNA is TGCAGCGTTGCCGACAGGGGAAGTGGACCCGAGCAGTACTTC. The V call is TRBV29-1, the J call TRBJ2-7, with 8 bases that match TRBD1. The V and J ends lost 4 bases and 6 bases, in that order; junction bases with no gene match: 11. Looked up from germline, CDR1 is SQVTM and CDR2 is ANQGSEA. The CDR3 has 14 amino acids.

This clonotype was found many times. This chain joins TRBV7-9 and TRBJ2-1; 8 nucleotides agree with TRBD1. The CDR3 runs to 14 residues. The ends lost 5 bases at V and 12 bases at J; junction bases unmatched: 12. The germline V gene encodes CDR1 SEHNR and CDR2 FQNEAQ (reference sequence). In DNA, the CDR3 is TGTGCCAGCAGCCCCCGGGACAGGCGGATTGGGCAGTTCTTC. Amino acids: CASSPRDRRIGQFF.

This clonotype was observed once. The chain is built from TRBV7-9 and TRBJ2-6; D not certain. V was cut by 1 base and J by 0 bases, with 19 bases left in between. CDR3 length: 20 residues. Germline assignment: CDR1 SEHNR and CDR2 FQNEAQ (reference sequence). This chain's CDR3 is CASSLGASVRTNSGANVLTF. As DNA, the CDR3 is TGTGCCAGCAGCTTAGGGGCGTCGGTCAGGACGAACTCTGGGGCCAACGTCCTGACTTTC.